Reported below is one T cell receptor (beta chain). Its antigen is unknown. The data originate from a study of vaccination and CD4 T cells after COVID-19. Scientists ran DNA taken from cultured CD4+ T cells through the Oncomine TCR Beta short-read assay for sequencing. TCRdb fed the PCR reads into MiXCR, producing one record per CDR3 protein. The sample comprises around 13,000 distinct CDR3 sequences, 40% to 60% of which are singletons, and roughly 16% rests with the top ten. The treatment here: roughly 11-day PBMC culture with coronavirus spike peptide pools or control peptides (ViraFEST assay). The source material was CD4+ T cells from blood, cultured in vitro. The receptor was derived from a human donor who had recovered from COVID-19.

The CDR3 DNA follows: TGTGCCAGCAGCTTGACCCTGGTCGGTGAGCAGTTCTTC. Protein product: CASSLTLVGEQFF. The V call is TRBV7-9, the J call TRBJ2-1; D uncertain. Trimming removed 3 bases from V and 9 bases from J, with 12 bases in between. This CDR3 has 13 amino acids. The germline CDR1 and CDR2 sequences are SEHNR and FQNEAQ (reference sequence). The full variable domain, in which reference TRBV7-9 and TRBJ2-1 provide the parts outside the CDR3, is DTGVSQNPRHKITKRGQNVTFRCDPISEHNRLYWYRQTLGQGPEFLTYFQNEAQLEKSRLLSDRFSAERPKGSFSTLEIQRTEQGDSAMYLCASSLTLVGEQFFGPGTRLTVL.